A selection of T cell receptor beta chains follows, all from one sample in a study of T cell responses to AZD1222 COVID-19 vaccine. The assay was immunoSEQ multiplex PCR, and TCRdb's table has in-frame clones only and misses some. The table has fewer than 110,000 clones, 90% seen once. The input for sequencing was peripheral blood, taken on day 0 of AZD1222 vaccination. The receptors here all came from an adult in good health. Both conserved end residues are part of each CDR3. A D gene is named only where the DNA matches it firmly. Part of the rows lack a size; the others show once, few, many or a class for expanded clones.

J gene: TRBJ1-4
D gene: TRBD1
V gene: TRBV5-1
clone size: .
CDR3 DNA: TGCGCCAGCAGCGTTGGGACAGGTCGTAATGAAAAACTGTTTTTT
CDR3 protein: CASSVGTGRNEKLFF

J gene: TRBJ2-3
D gene: .
V gene: TRBV7-8
clone size: .
CDR3 DNA: TGTGCCAGCAGCTTATTGGCTAGCAACCGGCCAGATACGCAGTATTTT
CDR3 protein: CASSLLASNRPDTQYF

J gene: TRBJ1-1
D gene: .
V gene: TRBV29-1
clone size: .
CDR3 DNA: TGCAGCGTCCTCGGATCCCCCGCGAACACTGAAGCTTTCTTT
CDR3 protein: CSVLGSPANTEAFF

J gene: TRBJ1-2
D gene: .
V gene: TRBV5-1
clone size: .
CDR3 DNA: TGCGCCAGCAGCTTGGGAAATACAGGGAGCTATGGCTACACCTTC
CDR3 protein: CASSLGNTGSYGYTF

J gene: TRBJ2-5
D gene: .
V gene: TRBV19
clone size: .
CDR3 DNA: TGTGCCAGTAGTACCCGGGACATCGCGAGGACCCAGTACTTC
CDR3 protein: CASSTRDIARTQYF

J gene: TRBJ1-5
D gene: TRBD1
V gene: TRBV4-1
clone size: .
CDR3 DNA: TGCGCCAGCAGCCCCGGGACAGCGAATCAGCCCCAGCATTTT
CDR3 protein: CASSPGTANQPQHF

J gene: TRBJ1-6
D gene: .
V gene: TRBV5-4
clone size: .
CDR3 DNA: TGTGCCAGCAGTCTTGGAGGGAATTCACCCCTCCACTTT
CDR3 protein: CASSLGGNSPLHF

J gene: TRBJ1-4
D gene: .
V gene: TRBV19
clone size: .
CDR3 DNA: TGTGCCAGTAGTATCTTAACATCCCTAACTAATGAAAAACTGTTTTTT
CDR3 protein: CASSILTSLTNEKLFF

J gene: TRBJ1-1
D gene: .
V gene: TRBV2
clone size: .
CDR3 DNA: TGTGCCAGCAGTGAAACGGTTGAAGCTTTCTTT
CDR3 protein: CASSETVEAFF

J gene: TRBJ2-7
D gene: TRBD1
V gene: TRBV6-1
clone size: few
CDR3 DNA: TGTGCCAGCAGTGAGGGACAGAGCTCCTACGAGCAGTACTTC
CDR3 protein: CASSEGQSSYEQYF

J gene: TRBJ2-1
D gene: TRBD2
V gene: TRBV5-1
clone size: .
CDR3 DNA: TGCGCCAGCAGCTTATTAGCGGGGTTCAATGAGCAGTTCTTC
CDR3 protein: CASSLLAGFNEQFF

J gene: TRBJ2-2
D gene: .
V gene: TRBV19
clone size: .
CDR3 DNA: TGTGCCAGTAGTATAGTTACCGGGGAGCTGTTTTTT
CDR3 protein: CASSIVTGELFF

J gene: TRBJ2-1
D gene: TRBD2
V gene: TRBV7-3
clone size: .
CDR3 DNA: TGTGCCAGCAGCTTAAATGGGGGGGCCTACAATGAGCAGTTCTTC
CDR3 protein: CASSLNGGAYNEQFF

J gene: TRBJ2-1
D gene: .
V gene: TRBV6-1
clone size: .
CDR3 DNA: TGTGCCAGCAGTGAAGGGAACAATGAGCAGTTCTTC
CDR3 protein: CASSEGNNEQFF

J gene: TRBJ2-5
D gene: .
V gene: TRBV29-1
clone size: .
CDR3 DNA: TGCAGCGTTGTTAGGTCGGACCAAGAGACCCAGTACTTC
CDR3 protein: CSVVRSDQETQYF

J gene: TRBJ2-1
D gene: .
V gene: TRBV4-2
clone size: .
CDR3 DNA: TGTGCCAGCAGACGGGGGACAAATGAGCAGTTCTTC
CDR3 protein: CASRRGTNEQFF

J gene: TRBJ2-2
D gene: .
V gene: TRBV9
clone size: .
CDR3 DNA: TGTGCCAGCAGCGTTGGGGGCTTAACCGGGGAGCTGTTTTTT
CDR3 protein: CASSVGGLTGELFF

J gene: TRBJ1-1
D gene: .
V gene: TRBV10-3
clone size: .
CDR3 DNA: TGTGCCATCGGGGGGACTCCTTACACTGAAGCTTTCTTT
CDR3 protein: CAIGGTPYTEAFF

J gene: TRBJ1-2
D gene: .
V gene: TRBV2
clone size: .
CDR3 DNA: TGTGCCAGCACTGGGGTAGTAGATGGCTACACCTTC
CDR3 protein: CASTGVVDGYTF

J gene: TRBJ1-5
D gene: TRBD1
V gene: TRBV6-5
clone size: .
CDR3 DNA: TGTGCCAGCAGTTCAGGACAGGGCAATCAGCCCCAGCATTTT
CDR3 protein: CASSSGQGNQPQHF

J gene: TRBJ2-5
D gene: .
V gene: TRBV20-1
clone size: .
CDR3 DNA: TGCAGTCGAGCTGGGGAAGAGACCCAGTACTTC
CDR3 protein: CSRAGEETQYF

J gene: TRBJ1-2
D gene: .
V gene: TRBV3-1/TRBV3-2
clone size: .
CDR3 DNA: TGTGCCAGCAGCCACCTACCTAGGGGCCACCGAGGGGGCTACACCTTC
CDR3 protein: CASSHLPRGHRGGYTF

J gene: TRBJ1-5
D gene: TRBD1
V gene: TRBV19
clone size: .
CDR3 DNA: TGTGCCAGTAGCACTACAGGGGCCCAGGGGCCCCAGCATTTT
CDR3 protein: CASSTTGAQGPQHF

J gene: TRBJ1-4
D gene: .
V gene: TRBV10-3
clone size: .
CDR3 DNA: TGTGCCATCAGTGAGTCCGGAATTAGGGAAAAACTGTTTTTT
CDR3 protein: CAISESGIREKLFF

J gene: TRBJ2-7
D gene: TRBD1
V gene: TRBV13
clone size: .
CDR3 DNA: TGTGCCAGCAGGAGGGGACAGGGCCTCTACGAGCAGTACTTC
CDR3 protein: CASRRGQGLYEQYF

J gene: TRBJ1-2
D gene: .
V gene: TRBV7-2
clone size: few
CDR3 DNA: TGTGCCAGCAGCTTAGACACACTCTATGGCTACACCTTC
CDR3 protein: CASSLDTLYGYTF

J gene: TRBJ1-2
D gene: TRBD1
V gene: TRBV4-3
clone size: once
CDR3 DNA: TGCGCCAGCAGCCACTCCGGGACAGGGAACTATGGCTACACCTTC
CDR3 protein: CASSHSGTGNYGYTF

J gene: TRBJ2-1
D gene: TRBD2
V gene: TRBV18
clone size: .
CDR3 DNA: TGTGCCAGCTCACCACCGGGACTAGTCACCAATGAGCAGTTCTTC
CDR3 protein: CASSPPGLVTNEQFF

J gene: TRBJ1-3
D gene: .
V gene: TRBV5-4
clone size: .
CDR3 DNA: TGTGCCAGCAGCCAGGACAGTTCCTCCATATATTTT
CDR3 protein: CASSQDSSSIYF

J gene: TRBJ2-7
D gene: TRBD2
V gene: TRBV28
clone size: .
CDR3 DNA: TGTGCCAGCAGTCTCGGGGGGGCAGTAGCTTACGAGCAGTACTTC
CDR3 protein: CASSLGGAVAYEQYF

J gene: TRBJ1-1
D gene: .
V gene: TRBV19
clone size: .
CDR3 DNA: TGTGCCAGTAGTATAGTAAGGGGCGGTGAAGCTTTCTTT
CDR3 protein: CASSIVRGGEAFF

J gene: TRBJ2-5
D gene: .
V gene: TRBV13
clone size: .
CDR3 DNA: TGTGCCAGCAGCTTAGAGGGAGAGACCCAGTACTTC
CDR3 protein: CASSLEGETQYF

J gene: TRBJ1-2
D gene: .
V gene: TRBV29-1
clone size: .
CDR3 DNA: TGCAGCGTTGAAGTAGGGCGGGTTTCAAGTGGCTACACCTTC
CDR3 protein: CSVEVGRVSSGYTF

J gene: TRBJ1-3
D gene: .
V gene: TRBV7-9
clone size: .
CDR3 DNA: TGTGCCAGCAGCCCCCTCGCATTCGAGCGGGGAGATGGAAACACCATATATTTT
CDR3 protein: CASSPLAFERGDGNTIYF

J gene: TRBJ1-5
D gene: .
V gene: TRBV27
clone size: .
CDR3 DNA: TGTGCCAGCAGTTCCGCTTATAGCAATCAGCCCCAGCATTTT
CDR3 protein: CASSSAYSNQPQHF

J gene: TRBJ1-1
D gene: .
V gene: TRBV13
clone size: once
CDR3 DNA: TGTGCCAGCAGCTTAGCTCTACTGAACACTGAAGCTTTCTTT
CDR3 protein: CASSLALLNTEAFF

J gene: TRBJ2-7
D gene: .
V gene: TRBV27
clone size: .
CDR3 DNA: TGTGCCAGCAGTTTGGTACCTACCCTTTGGGACGAGCAGTACTTC
CDR3 protein: CASSLVPTLWDEQYF

J gene: TRBJ2-1
D gene: .
V gene: TRBV7-3
clone size: .
CDR3 DNA: TGTGCCAGCAGCCCAGGGCCTTTGAGCTCCTACAATGAGCAGTTCTTC
CDR3 protein: CASSPGPLSSYNEQFF

J gene: TRBJ2-5
D gene: TRBD2
V gene: TRBV4-1
clone size: .
CDR3 DNA: TGCGCCAGCAGCCAAGATATGGCGGGGGGGCTAGAGACCCAGTACTTC
CDR3 protein: CASSQDMAGGLETQYF

J gene: TRBJ1-2
D gene: .
V gene: TRBV6-4
clone size: once
CDR3 DNA: TGTGCCAGCAGTCCAAGCGTTGTAGGAAACTATGGCTACACCTTC
CDR3 protein: CASSPSVVGNYGYTF

J gene: TRBJ2-5
D gene: .
V gene: TRBV5-1
clone size: .
CDR3 DNA: TGCGCCAGCGCCCCCCCTCCGGAGCAGACCCAGTACTTC
CDR3 protein: CASAPPPEQTQYF

J gene: TRBJ1-2
D gene: .
V gene: TRBV9
clone size: .
CDR3 DNA: TGTGCCAGCAGCGTAGAGCCCCAGTCGTATGGCTACACCTTC
CDR3 protein: CASSVEPQSYGYTF

J gene: TRBJ1-5
D gene: .
V gene: TRBV6-2/TRBV6-3
clone size: .
CDR3 DNA: TGTGCCAGCAGTACACAGGGCAGCAATCAGCCCCAGCATTTT
CDR3 protein: CASSTQGSNQPQHF

J gene: TRBJ2-7
D gene: .
V gene: TRBV27
clone size: .
CDR3 DNA: TGTGCCAGCAGTTTACGCCAGGGTGCCTACGAGCAGTACTTC
CDR3 protein: CASSLRQGAYEQYF

J gene: TRBJ1-1
D gene: TRBD1
V gene: TRBV19
clone size: .
CDR3 DNA: TGTGCCACCCGGGACAGCGAAACTGAAGCTTTCTTT
CDR3 protein: CATRDSETEAFF

J gene: TRBJ2-7
D gene: .
V gene: TRBV5-6
clone size: .
CDR3 DNA: TGTGCCAGCAGCTTGGCTACGGGCAACTTGGGGCAGTACTTC
CDR3 protein: CASSLATGNLGQYF

J gene: TRBJ2-5
D gene: .
V gene: TRBV3-1/TRBV3-2
clone size: .
CDR3 DNA: TGTGCCAGCAGCCATCGAGGGGGCCAAGAGACCCAGTACTTC
CDR3 protein: CASSHRGGQETQYF

J gene: TRBJ2-3
D gene: .
V gene: TRBV3-1/TRBV3-2
clone size: .
CDR3 DNA: TGTGCCAGCAGCCGGGGACGAAGAACAGATACGCAGTATTTT
CDR3 protein: CASSRGRRTDTQYF

J gene: TRBJ2-3
D gene: .
V gene: TRBV9
clone size: .
CDR3 DNA: TGTGCCAGCAGCTCCACCATAACAGATACGCAGTATTTT
CDR3 protein: CASSSTITDTQYF